These 20 T cell receptor beta chains came from one sample sequenced in a study of shared clonotypes between healthy human individuals. The protocol was immunoSEQ multiplex PCR, while the TCRdb copy is restricted to in-frame clones and leaves out a portion. Among some 2,100,000 clones listed, around 95% were seen once. What was sequenced was naive CD4+ T cells sorted from blood. Documented subset: CD45RA+ positively selected. The receptors come from a man younger than 35 in good health.

V is TRBV6-1 and J is TRBJ2-7, with 11 bases matching TRBD2. This CDR3 is 15 amino acids long. J gave up 1 base and V 6 bases, and 5 bases lay outside the gene matches. Germline assignment: CDR1 MNHNS and CDR2 SASEGT. The CDR3 reads CASRSGTSGSYEQYF. The CDR3 DNA sequence: TGTGCCAGCAGGTCCGGGACTAGCGGTTCCTACGAGCAGTACTTC.

The chain combines TRBV2 with TRBJ2-1; 7 nucleotides agree with TRBD2. Looked up from germline, CDR1 is SNHLY and CDR2 is FYNNEI. After removal of 6 bases from V and 6 bases from J, the junction contained 2 bases not matched to a gene. This CDR3 comprises 12 residues. As DNA, the CDR3 is TGTGCCAGCAGAGTAGCGGGCAATGAGCAGTTCTTC. Translating gives CASRVAGNEQFF.

The rearrangement uses TRBV5-4 and TRBJ2-6; weak D call: TRBD1 (5 bases). The CDR3 is 15 amino acids. From germline, CDR1 is SGHNT and CDR2 YYREEE (reference sequence). Trimming took 5 bases from V and 3 from J, leaving 12 bases between them. In DNA, the CDR3 is TGTGCCAGCAGAAGGATAGACAGTGGGGCCAACGTCCTGACTTTC. Its translation is CASRRIDSGANVLTF.

The CDR3 nucleotides read TGTGCCAGTAGGGGCGCGGCAGAGACCCAGTACTTC. Protein sequence: CASRGAAETQYF. The chain recombines TRBV19 with TRBJ2-5; D is uncertain. CDR3 length: 12 amino acids. The V end lost 6 bases, the J end lost 4 bases, and 9 bases lay between the germline ends. The germline V gene has CDR1 LNHDA and CDR2 SQIVND (reference sequence).

The chain links TRBV7-9 to TRBJ2-7; D is ambiguous. Germline V gene lookup returns CDR1 SEHNR and CDR2 FQNEAQ (reference sequence). CDR3 length: 14 residues. Trimming removed 1 base at V and 5 bases at J, with 12 bases between. As DNA, the CDR3 is TGTGCCAGCAGCTTAGATGGATTTTCTCACGAGCAGTACTTC. It encodes CASSLDGFSHEQYF.

This sequence joins TRBV2 and TRBJ2-1; TRBD2 matches 12 bases. Germline V lookup: CDR1 SNHLY, CDR2 FYNNEI. After removal of 5 bases from V and 5 bases from J, the junction contained 10 bases not matched to a gene. The CDR3 spans 17 residues. CDR3: CASSPRLAGDRNNEQFF. DNA for the CDR3: TGTGCCAGCAGTCCCAGACTAGCGGGAGATCGGAACAATGAGCAGTTCTTC.

With regard to this clone: The sample holds other DNA sequences that translate to the same CDR3. The chain is built from TRBV5-1 and TRBJ1-6; TRBD1 agrees at 7 bases. The CDR3 is 15 residues long. J gave up 7 bases and V 0 bases, and 4 bases lay outside the gene matches. The germline gives CDR1 SGHRS, CDR2 YFSETQ. The DNA of the CDR3 is TGCGCCAGCAGCTTGGCGGGGACAGAAAATTCACCCCTCCACTTT. This sequence encodes CASSLAGTENSPLHF.

This chain joins TRBV11-2 and TRBJ2-5; 9 bases line up with TRBD2. The CDR3 contains 15 residues. Looked up from germline, CDR1 is SGHAT and CDR2 is FQNNGV. The ends lost 0 bases at V and 5 bases at J; junction bases unmatched: 4. CDR3 region: CASSLDGTSTETQYF. The DNA for the CDR3 is TGTGCCAGCAGCTTAGATGGGACTAGCACCGAGACCCAGTACTTC. Together with reference TRBV11-2 and TRBJ2-5, the CDR3 gives the full variable domain: EAGVAQSPRYKIIEKRQSVAFWCNPISGHATLYWYQQILGQGPKLLIQFQNNGVVDDSQLPKDRFSAERLKGVDSTLKIQPAKLEDSAVYLCASSLDGTSTETQYFGPGTRLLVL.

The chain has TRBV5-1 and TRBJ1-1; D uncertain. The CDR3 consists of 14 residues. The germline V and J ends were trimmed by 0 bases and 1 base, with 7 bases remaining between them. Germline assignment: CDR1 SGHRS and CDR2 YFSETQ. The CDR3 reads CASSLAPTNTEAFF. CDR3 nucleotides: TGCGCCAGCAGCTTGGCCCCGACGAACACTGAAGCTTTCTTT.

CDR3 sequence reads: CASRGTGSDYGYTF. The CDR3 nucleotides read TGTGCCTCTCGGGGGACAGGTTCTGACTATGGCTACACCTTC. This chain uses TRBV19 with TRBJ1-2; 8 bases agree with TRBD1. This CDR3 spans 14 amino acids. J was trimmed by 3 bases and V by 11 bases; bases with no gene match: 11. The germline V gene has CDR1 LNHDA and CDR2 SQIVND (reference sequence).

This clone was counted between two and nine times. The rearrangement uses TRBV19 and TRBJ1-2, with 7 positions matching TRBD1. This CDR3 contains 13 residues. Trimming cost V 3 bases and J 6 bases; bases outside gene matches: 4. Germline V gives CDR1 LNHDA, CDR2 SQIVND (reference sequence). CDR3 in DNA: TGTGCCAGTAGTATGACAGGGAATGATGGCTACACCTTC. Its protein is CASSMTGNDGYTF. Supplemented by reference TRBV19 and TRBJ1-2, the full variable domain reads DGGITQSPKYLFRKEGQNVTLSCEQNLNHDAMYWYRQDPGQGLRLIYYSQIVNDFQKGDIAEGYSVSREKKESFPLTVTSAQKNPTAFYLCASSMTGNDGYTFGSGTRLTVV.

The chain is built from TRBV6-6 and TRBJ2-7; the match to TRBD1 covers 10 bases. V was clipped by 6 bases and J by 0 bases; unmatched bases: 5. Germline V CDR1 and CDR2: MNHNY, SVGAGI (reference sequence). The CDR3 contains 15 residues. The CDR3 loop reads CASRQGTGVSYEQYF. The CDR3 bases are TGTGCCAGCAGACAGGGGACAGGGGTCTCCTACGAGCAGTACTTC.

The CDR3 region has the DNA TGTGCCAGCAGTTCCCGGGACAGGGGGCGCACATACGAGCAGTACTTC. It translates to CASSSRDRGRTYEQYF. The gene calls are TRBV6-5 and TRBJ2-7; 12 bases align to TRBD1. This CDR3 comprises 16 residues. Germline lookup yields CDR1 MNHEY and CDR2 SVGAGI. The ends lost 4 bases at V and 4 bases at J; junction bases unmatched: 8.

This clone was seen a single time. This sequence joins TRBV11-2 and TRBJ1-1; the D is unclear. The CDR3 has 15 amino acids. Germline V gives CDR1 SGHAT, CDR2 FQNNGV. V shed 5 bases and J shed 0 bases, with 13 bases lying between them. CDR3: CASSVRFLVNTEAFF. In nucleotides, the CDR3 is TGTGCCAGCAGCGTACGGTTTTTAGTGAACACTGAAGCTTTCTTT.

CDR3 loop: CASSYGSVYEQYF. Written as DNA, the CDR3 is TGTGCCAGCAGTTATGGCAGCGTGTACGAGCAGTACTTC. V gene TRBV6-6 combines with J gene TRBJ2-7; no clear D gene. V gave up 3 bases and J gave up 4 bases, with 10 bases separating them. CDR1 is MNHNY, CDR2 SVGAGI, per germline (reference sequence). The CDR3 extends over 13 amino acids.

This rearrangement joins TRBV10-3 to TRBJ1-1; D uncertain. V was clipped by 6 bases and J by 1 base, with 15 bases between them. Germline lookup yields CDR1 ENHRY and CDR2 SYGVKD. There are 15 residues in the CDR3. CDR3 region: CAIRVDGISNTEAFF. The CDR3 coding sequence is TGTGCCATCAGAGTCGACGGGATATCGAACACTGAAGCTTTCTTT.

In nucleotides, the CDR3 is TGTGCCAGTAGTGAGAGCGGTAGTCGGACCCAGTACTTC. Its protein is CASSESGSRTQYF. The J gene is TRBJ2-5, the V gene TRBV19; maybe TRBD2 (5 bases). V dropped 5 bases and J dropped 7 bases, with 14 bases sitting between them. In germline, CDR1 is LNHDA, CDR2 SQIVND (reference sequence). The CDR3 is 13 residues long. The whole variable domain, remainder taken from reference TRBV19 and TRBJ2-5, is DGGITQSPKYLFRKEGQNVTLSCEQNLNHDAMYWYRQDPGQGLRLIYYSQIVNDFQKGDIAEGYSVSREKKESFPLTVTSAQKNPTAFYLCASSESGSRTQYFGPGTRLLVL.

The chain combines TRBV6-5 with TRBJ1-1, with TRBD1 matching 8 bases. Germline V gene data show CDR1 as MNHEY and CDR2 as SVGAGI. CDR3 size: 15 residues. V gave up 4 bases and J gave up 3 bases; unmatched junction bases: 7. The CDR3 loop reads CASSSIRTGHTEAFF. CDR3 in DNA: TGTGCCAGCAGTTCGATCAGGACAGGGCACACTGAAGCTTTCTTT.

The V gene is TRBV19, the J gene TRBJ2-7; 8 nucleotides agree with TRBD1. The CDR3 extends over 15 amino acids. Germline V gene data show CDR1 as LNHDA and CDR2 as SQIVND (reference sequence). Trimming cost V 7 bases and J 6 bases; bases outside gene matches: 14. The CDR3 reads CASTPDDRGYGEQYF. CDR3 coding DNA: TGTGCCAGTACCCCAGACGACAGGGGTTATGGCGAGCAGTACTTC.

The CDR3: CASSPLSLGGSYEQYF. DNA of the CDR3: TGTGCCAGCTCACCGTTATCATTGGGGGGCTCCTACGAGCAGTACTTC. The rearrangement links TRBV18 to TRBJ2-7, with a tentative D call TRBD2 (6 bases). Germline CDR1 reads KGHSH; CDR2 reads LQKENI. Trimming pared 3 bases from V and 0 bases from J, leaving 15 bases between. The CDR3 spans 16 residues.